These T cell receptor beta chains were read from a single sample in a study of blood T cell repertoires in COVID-19. Produced via immunoSEQ multiplex PCR; TCRdb's table is partial and in-frame only. The sample lists around 220,000 clones, roughly 80% seen once, with 5.1% in the top ten. Sequencing was performed on peripheral blood. These receptors came from a human donor in a cohort sampled during active COVID-19. CDR3s include the opening cysteine and the closing phenylalanine or tryptophan. D genes are given only for firm matches. A row's size may be missing; if present it is once, few, many or a size class.

D	V	J	size	CDR3	DNA
TRBD2	TRBV5-1	TRBJ2-7	NA	CASSFGGVTYEQYF	TGCGCCAGCAGCTTTGGGGGGGTCACCTACGAGCAGTACTTC
NA	TRBV7-6	TRBJ2-7	NA	CASSPRTGSDEQYF	TGTGCCAGCAGCCCTCGTACAGGGAGCGACGAGCAGTACTTC
TRBD2	TRBV29-1	TRBJ2-3	NA	CSVGREVTDTQYF	TGCAGCGTTGGGCGGGAGGTGACAGATACGCAGTATTTT
NA	TRBV4-2	TRBJ2-2	few	CASSMSTGVSAGELFF	TGTGCCAGCAGCATGTCGACGGGAGTCTCGGCCGGGGAGCTGTTTTTT
TRBD1	TRBV2	TRBJ1-1	NA	CASSEAHLGTGVMNTEAFF	TGTGCCAGCAGTGAAGCTCACCTCGGGACAGGGGTAATGAACACTGAAGCTTTCTTT
NA	TRBV28	TRBJ2-1	NA	CASSGIAALYNEQFF	TGTGCCAGCAGTGGTATAGCGGCCCTCTACAATGAGCAGTTCTTC
TRBD1	TRBV4-3	TRBJ1-2	NA	CASSQVRDRAQDHGYTF	TGCGCCAGCAGCCAAGTCCGGGACAGGGCCCAGGACCATGGCTACACCTTC
NA	TRBV7-2	TRBJ2-5	once	CASSLVSGRGETQYF	TGTGCCAGCAGCTTAGTGTCGGGTAGGGGAGAGACCCAGTACTTC
NA	TRBV7-2	TRBJ1-3	NA	CASSSKGGGSSGNTIYF	TGTGCCAGCAGCTCCAAAGGGGGGGGCTCCTCTGGAAACACCATATATTTT
TRBD1	TRBV9	TRBJ1-2	NA	CASSLGQLSNYGYTF	TGTGCCAGCAGCTTGGGACAGCTGTCTAACTATGGCTACACCTTC
NA	TRBV9	TRBJ2-2	NA	CASSVGLGITGELFF	TGTGCCAGCAGCGTAGGACTAGGAATAACCGGGGAGCTGTTTTTT
TRBD1	TRBV5-1	TRBJ1-2	once	CASSLAGQGAGGYTF	TGCGCCAGCAGCTTGGCGGGACAGGGGGCAGGGGGCTACACCTTC
TRBD1	TRBV7-2	TRBJ1-5	NA	CASSLARTGLSNQPQHF	TGTGCCAGCAGCTTAGCTCGGACAGGTTTAAGCAATCAGCCCCAGCATTTT
TRBD1	TRBV7-8	TRBJ1-2	NA	CASSLAVDRGTYGYTF	TGTGCCAGCAGCTTAGCGGTAGACAGGGGTACCTATGGCTACACCTTC
NA	TRBV6-5	TRBJ1-4	NA	CASAGGMNEKLFF	TGTGCCAGCGCTGGGGGGATGAATGAAAAACTGTTTTTT
NA	TRBV28	TRBJ1-1	few	CASVRTGNTEAFF	TGTGCCAGCGTTAGGACTGGGAACACTGAAGCTTTCTTT
TRBD2	TRBV5-1	TRBJ2-7	many	CASSLQRGYSSYEQYF	TGCGCCAGCAGCTTGCAGCGGGGCTACTCTTCCTACGAGCAGTACTTC
NA	TRBV18	TRBJ1-6	NA	CASSPARGNSPLHF	TGTGCCAGCTCCCCGGCGAGGGGGAATTCACCCCTCCACTTT
NA	TRBV19	TRBJ1-1	NA	CASSIGTGVNTEAFF	TGTGCCAGTAGTATAGGTACCGGAGTGAACACTGAAGCTTTCTTT
NA	TRBV7-9	TRBJ1-1	NA	CASSFTQGYTEAFF	TGTGCCAGCAGCTTCACTCAGGGTTACACTGAAGCTTTCTTT
NA	TRBV18	TRBJ1-1	few	CASSRTFPGQNTEAFF	TGTGCCAGCTCACGAACCTTCCCGGGACAGAACACTGAAGCTTTCTTT
NA	TRBV29-1	TRBJ1-1	NA	CSVEAVGGTEAFF	TGCAGCGTTGAGGCGGTTGGAGGGACTGAAGCTTTCTTT
TRBD2	TRBV28	TRBJ2-3	NA	CASSFLAGADTQYF	TGTGCCAGCAGTTTTCTAGCGGGAGCAGATACGCAGTATTTT
TRBD1	TRBV7-2	TRBJ1-6	NA	CASSSEGQGNNSPLHF	TGTGCCAGCAGCTCCGAAGGACAGGGGAATAATTCACCCCTCCACTTT
NA	TRBV19	TRBJ1-2	once	CASSIVSRGSNYGYTF	TGTGCCAGTAGTATTGTTTCAAGAGGGAGTAACTATGGCTACACCTTC
TRBD1	TRBV28	TRBJ2-7	NA	CASTTPGQAYEQYF	TGTGCCAGCACAACCCCCGGACAGGCCTACGAGCAGTACTTC
TRBD2	TRBV5-6	TRBJ2-7	NA	CASSLFGSGRVRSGEQYF	TGTGCCAGCAGCTTGTTCGGTAGCGGGAGAGTTAGGTCCGGCGAGCAGTACTTC
TRBD1	TRBV5-1	TRBJ1-2	few	CASSWTGNYGYTF	TGCGCCAGCAGCTGGACAGGAAACTATGGCTACACCTTC
TRBD1	TRBV9	TRBJ1-2	NA	CASSVGTGYGYTF	TGTGCCAGCAGCGTCGGGACAGGGTATGGCTACACCTTC
TRBD1	TRBV29-1	TRBJ1-1	NA	CSAEGQPNTEAFF	TGCAGCGCCGAGGGACAGCCGAACACTGAAGCTTTCTTT
TRBD1	TRBV3-1/TRBV3-2	TRBJ1-5	NA	CASSQAAGQGAVQPQHF	TGTGCCAGCAGCCAAGCTGCGGGACAGGGGGCTGTTCAGCCCCAGCATTTT
TRBD1	TRBV28	TRBJ1-3	NA	CASSLWGQGSGNTIYF	TGTGCCAGCAGTTTATGGGGACAGGGGTCGGGAAACACCATATATTTT
TRBD2	TRBV6-6	TRBJ2-4	NA	CASSSNPGTRLMAQYF	TGTGCCAGCAGTTCCAACCCCGGGACTAGATTAATGGCTCAGTACTTC
TRBD2	TRBV15	TRBJ2-5	NA	CATSRGGLAGGRQETQYF	TGTGCCACCAGCAGAGGGGGACTAGCGGGAGGGCGACAAGAGACCCAGTACTTC
TRBD1	TRBV7-3	TRBJ1-2	NA	CASSLRPRAQDREGYGYTF	TGTGCCAGCAGCTTAAGACCCCGGGCGCAGGACAGGGAAGGCTATGGCTACACCTTC
NA	TRBV3-1/TRBV3-2	TRBJ1-6	NA	CASSPLDKPLHF	TGTGCCAGCAGCCCCTTAGACAAACCCCTCCACTTT
NA	TRBV5-1	TRBJ1-1	NA	CASSLAGFPEAFF	TGCGCCAGCAGCTTGGCAGGGTTTCCTGAAGCTTTCTTT
TRBD2	TRBV7-9	TRBJ2-7	NA	CASSSQAGGPHEQYF	TGTGCCAGCAGCTCCCAGGCGGGAGGGCCCCACGAGCAGTACTTC
NA	TRBV4-3	TRBJ1-1	once	CASSQESYYSTEAFF	TGCGCCAGCAGCCAAGAGTCCTATTATAGCACTGAAGCTTTCTTT
NA	TRBV28	TRBJ1-2	NA	CASKVGLNYGYTF	TGTGCCAGCAAGGTTGGGCTGAACTATGGCTACACCTTC